These 11 T cell receptor beta chains were all obtained from the same sample, sequenced in a study of cytomegalovirus exposure and HLA in healthy donors. The primer mix had 60 Vbeta and 13 Jbeta primers. TCRdb's table, derived via immunoSEQ multiplex PCR, lists solely in-frame clones and lacks some. This table holds around 120,000 clones, approximately 80% found once. Material for sequencing was PBMCs. The receptors were sampled from a man over 45 in good health and CMV-seronegative.

This sequence joins TRBV28 and TRBJ2-7; D uncertain. This CDR3 region has 14 residues. Per the germline V gene, CDR1 is MDHEN and CDR2 is SYDVKM. The ends were cut back, 2 bases at V and 0 bases at J, with 8 bases in the middle. The CDR3 loop reads CASSLDWSSYEQYF. As DNA, the CDR3 is TGTGCCAGCAGTTTAGACTGGAGCTCCTACGAGCAGTACTTC.

This sequence joins TRBV7-3 and TRBJ2-1; 7 bases align to TRBD2. The germline V gene has CDR1 SGHTA and CDR2 FQGTGA. There are 13 residues in the CDR3. V lost 2 bases and J lost 7; bases outside the gene matches: 2. CDR3 loop: CASSLFGRNEQFF. CDR3 nucleotides: TGTGCCAGCAGCTTATTCGGGAGGAATGAGCAGTTCTTC.

The V gene is TRBV27, the J gene TRBJ2-5; 11 positions match TRBD2. Germline values: CDR1 MNHEY, CDR2 SMNVEV (reference sequence). The CDR3 contains 15 residues. J lost 2 bases, V lost 6 bases, and 5 bases had no gene match. CDR3: CASSSSGGLQETQYF. The CDR3 region has the DNA TGTGCCAGCAGCTCTAGCGGGGGGTTACAAGAGACCCAGTACTTC.

As DNA, the CDR3 is TGTGCCAGCAGCGTAGGTGGGAGGGGCTACGAGCAGTACTTC. Translated: CASSVGGRGYEQYF. The rearrangement joins TRBV9 to TRBJ2-7; TRBD2 agrees at 7 bases. J was trimmed by 3 bases and V by 0 bases; bases with no gene match: 3. The CDR3 totals 14 residues. CDR1 is SGDLS and CDR2 is YYNGEE in the germline V gene.

V is TRBV6-1 and J is TRBJ2-1; weak D call: TRBD2 (7 bases). V lost 2 bases and J 7 bases, leaving 18 bases between the germline ends. CDR1 MNHNS and CDR2 SASEGT come from the germline V gene. The CDR3 extends over 16 amino acids. Written as DNA, the CDR3 is TGTGCCAGCAGTGAAAATCGGCGGGGGCCCGGAAATGAGCAGTTCTTC. Translation gives CASSENRRGPGNEQFF.

The chain recombines TRBV19 with TRBJ2-5; D possibly corresponds to TRBD1 (6 bases). Trimming pared 6 bases from V and 3 bases from J, leaving 11 bases between. In germline, CDR1 is LNHDA, CDR2 SQIVND (reference sequence). The CDR3 is made up of 13 amino acids. The CDR3: CASSADRKETQYF. The CDR3, as DNA: TGTGCCAGTAGCGCTGACAGGAAAGAGACCCAGTACTTC.

The chain combines TRBV2 with TRBJ1-5; D gene ambiguous. The germline V gene has CDR1 SNHLY and CDR2 FYNNEI. The V gene lost 5 bases and the J gene lost 5 bases, with 10 bases spanning the gap. The CDR3 totals 13 residues. The CDR3 is CASSYRDDQPQHF. The DNA of the CDR3 is TGTGCCAGCAGTTATCGGGATGATCAGCCCCAGCATTTT.

The V gene is TRBV13, the J gene TRBJ2-1; maybe TRBD1 (7 bases). The V end lost 4 bases, the J end lost 7 bases, and 17 bases lay between the germline ends. The CDR3 is 15 amino acids. Germline V gives CDR1 PRHDT, CDR2 FYEKMQ (reference sequence). DNA of the CDR3: TGTGCCAGCAGCTCAATGGGGCCAGGGGGGAATGAGCAGTTCTTC. Translating it yields CASSSMGPGGNEQFF.

The rearrangement joins TRBV2 to TRBJ2-3; 10 bases agree with TRBD2. Germline V CDR1 and CDR2: SNHLY, FYNNEI. With 2 bases clipped from V and 2 bases from J, the junction kept 7 bases outside the gene matches. The CDR3 consists of 17 residues. Here the CDR3 reads CASSEWLAGAFTDTQYF. CDR3 nucleotides: TGTGCCAGCAGTGAATGGCTAGCGGGGGCCTTCACAGATACGCAGTATTTT. Based on the CDR3 plus reference TRBV2 and TRBJ2-3, the full variable domain is EPEVTQTPSHQVTQMGQEVILRCVPISNHLYFYWYRQILGQKVEFLVSFYNNEISEKSEIFDDQFSVERPDGSNFTLKIRSTKLEDSAMYFCASSEWLAGAFTDTQYFGPGTRLTVL.

This chain joins TRBV5-4 and TRBJ2-7, with 7 bases aligning to TRBD2. V shed 3 bases and J 6 bases; nucleotides not matched to a gene: 12. Germline-derived CDR1 and CDR2 are SGHNT and YYREEE (reference sequence). The CDR3 has 15 residues. CDR3 sequence: CASSSPIGGGFEQYF. CDR3 nucleotide sequence: TGTGCCAGCAGCTCCCCCATTGGGGGAGGGTTCGAGCAGTACTTC.

V and J are TRBV18 and TRBJ2-3; 10 nucleotides agree with TRBD1. The germline CDR1 and CDR2 sequences are KGHSH and LQKENI. The CDR3 runs to 15 residues. Germline trimming cut 3 bases from V and 2 bases from J; bases unmatched to any gene: 2. The CDR3 is CASSPRQGATDTQYF. The CDR3 coding sequence is TGTGCCAGCTCACCGCGACAGGGGGCCACAGATACGCAGTATTTT.